The entry that follows covers one T cell receptor beta chain sequence. Its antigen is as yet unknown. With random hexamers, reverse transcription was performed on about 0.5 to 1 ug of RNA. The TCR beta CDR3 was amplified by immunoSEQ multiplex PCR across 54 Vbeta, 13 Jbeta. TCRdb called the immunoSEQ multiplex PCR reads again in MiXCR, with one record for every CDR3 protein. The sample yields 180,000 or so distinct CDR3 sequences, 90% to 95% seen once. TCR beta sequences were obtained from blood CD8+ and CD4+ T cells. Bulk CD8+ and CD4+ cells came from magnetic negative isolation; CD8+ TEMRA by FACS. The sample is drawn from a study of CD8 T cells in Susac syndrome. The V segment lost 7 bases and the J segment 7 bases; nucleotides outside the gene matches: 10. Germline V lookup: CDR1 SQVTM, CDR2 ANQGSEA. This CDR3 is built from 13 residues. Overall study findings and caveats: Regarding the TCR sequencing and HLA analysis, the study admitted that a relatively small number of individuals were involved.

The sequence derives from a human donor in good health. This sequence joins TRBV29-1 and TRBJ1-2; TRBD1 matches at 9 bases. Input material: CD4+ T cells from PBMCs. CDR3 residues: CSAWGQGLGGYTF. CDR3 nucleotide sequence: TGCAGCGCTTGGGGACAGGGATTAGGTGGCTACACCTTC.